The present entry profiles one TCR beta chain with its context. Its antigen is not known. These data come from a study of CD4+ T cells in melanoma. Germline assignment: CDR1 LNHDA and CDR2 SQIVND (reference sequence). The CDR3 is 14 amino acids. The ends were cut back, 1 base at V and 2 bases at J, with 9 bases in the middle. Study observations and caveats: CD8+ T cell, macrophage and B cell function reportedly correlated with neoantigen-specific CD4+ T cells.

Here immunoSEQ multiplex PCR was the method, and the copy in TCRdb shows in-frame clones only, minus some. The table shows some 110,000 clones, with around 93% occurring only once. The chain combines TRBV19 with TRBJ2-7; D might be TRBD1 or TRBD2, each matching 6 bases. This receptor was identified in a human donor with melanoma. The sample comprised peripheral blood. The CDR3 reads CASSIAGDTYEQYF. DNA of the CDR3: TGTGCCAGTAGTATAGCGGGGGACACCTACGAGCAGTACTTC.